This is a list of T cell receptor beta chains from one sample in a study of T-cell reconstitution after alpha-beta-depleted transplantation in children. MiXCR, run by TCRdb on the PCR reads, gives a single entry per CDR3 protein. The sample has hundreds of thousands of distinct CDR3 sequences; over 10% are singletons. The sequences come from PBMCs, collected before TCRalphabeta/CD19-depleted stem cell transplant. The receptor set was obtained from a girl aged 2-9 years with congenital amegakaryocytic thrombocytopenia, due to receive a stem cell transplant. The CDR3 runs from the conserved cysteine through the conserved F or W. The D gene is left open where the match is weak. Where a row states a size, it is once, few, many or the class of an expanded clone; other rows omit it.

TRBV5-1	NA	TRBJ2-3	few	CASSLEAGPYTDTQYF	TGCGCCAGCAGCTTGGAGGCGGGACCGTACACAGATACGCAGTATTTT
TRBV5-6	TRBD1	TRBJ2-3	many	CASSYKPGQRIPDTQYF	TGTGCCAGCAGCTATAAGCCGGGACAGAGAATTCCAGATACGCAGTATTTT
TRBV3-1	NA	TRBJ2-5	many	CASSHQETQYF	TGTGCCAGCAGCCATCAAGAGACCCAGTACTTC
TRBV20-1	NA	TRBJ2-2	many	CSAPTAYTGELFF	TGCAGTGCCCCGACAGCTTACACCGGGGAGCTGTTTTTT
TRBV4-1	TRBD1	TRBJ2-7	NA	CASSQDFFGVTGGISYEQYF	TGCGCCAGCAGCCAAGATTTCTTTGGGGTTACAGGGGGTATTTCCTACGAGCAGTACTTC
TRBV4-2	NA	TRBJ2-7	NA	CASSPGDSGYEQYF	TGTGCCAGCAGCCCGGGGGACAGTGGCTACGAGCAGTACTTC
TRBV9	TRBD1	TRBJ1-4	NA	CASSGGTEGAAATNEKLFF	TGTGCCAGCAGCGGCGGGACAGAGGGGGCCGCAGCAACTAATGAAAAACTGTTTTTT
TRBV5-6	NA	TRBJ2-5	NA	CASSPVEVQETQYF	TGTGCCAGCAGCCCCGTTGAGGTTCAAGAGACCCAGTACTTC
TRBV27	NA	TRBJ2-7	many	CASSLSGGYGSYEQYF	TGTGCCAGCAGTTTATCGGGCGGCTATGGCTCCTACGAGCAGTACTTC
TRBV24-1	NA	TRBJ2-5	many	CATSDLEETQYF	TGTGCCACCAGTGACCTCGAAGAGACCCAGTACTTC
TRBV12-3/TRBV12-4	NA	TRBJ2-1	NA	CATSRPLVIEQFF	TGTGCCACCTCCCGACCGTTGGTGATTGAGCAGTTCTTC
TRBV20-1	NA	TRBJ2-5	many	CSAKDHSLETQYF	TGCAGTGCTAAGGACCACTCCTTAGAGACCCAGTACTTC
TRBV5-1	NA	TRBJ2-1	once	CASSPVAGEQFF	TGCGCCAGCAGTCCCGTCGCGGGTGAGCAGTTCTTC
TRBV18	TRBD2	TRBJ2-1	NA	CASSPGLAGNYEQFF	TGTGCCAGCTCACCAGGGCTAGCGGGAAACTATGAGCAGTTCTTC
TRBV20-1	NA	TRBJ2-5	many	CSARDPGRKTQYF	TGCAGTGCTAGAGATCCAGGGCGGAAGACCCAGTACTTC
TRBV30	TRBD2	TRBJ2-7	NA	CAWVTSGSSYEQYF	TGTGCCTGGGTTACTAGCGGGAGCTCCTACGAGCAGTACTTC
TRBV14	NA	TRBJ2-1	few	CASSQDRVRGSVRAAANEQFF	TGTGCCAGCAGCCAAGATCGGGTTCGTGGGTCTGTAAGAGCGGCCGCCAATGAGCAGTTCTTC
TRBV7-2	TRBD2	TRBJ2-1	many	CASSPFLWRESYNEQFF	TGTGCCAGCAGCCCTTTCCTATGGCGGGAGTCCTACAATGAGCAGTTCTTC
TRBV20-1	NA	TRBJ2-3	NA	CSARHPLSDTQYF	TGCAGTGCTAGACATCCCCTATCTGATACGCAGTATTTT
TRBV5-1	NA	TRBJ2-5	NA	CASSLLIAPDIEETQYF	TGCGCCAGCAGCTTGTTGATCGCTCCCGATATAGAAGAGACCCAGTACTTC
TRBV4-1	TRBD2	TRBJ2-1	few	CASSQVSGDDEQFF	TGCGCCAGCAGCCAAGTGAGCGGGGACGATGAGCAGTTCTTC
TRBV7-2	NA	TRBJ2-1	NA	CASSLGGGNGDEQFF	TGTGCCAGCAGCTTAGGTGGGGGTAACGGGGATGAGCAGTTCTTC
TRBV28	TRBD2	TRBJ2-1	NA	CASSKLRLAGRRINEQFF	TGTGCCAGCAGTAAATTACGACTAGCGGGAAGGAGGATAAATGAGCAGTTCTTC
TRBV5-1	NA	TRBJ2-1	NA	CASSSKFSEQFF	TGCGCCAGCAGCTCCAAATTTAGTGAGCAGTTCTTC
TRBV12-3/TRBV12-4	NA	TRBJ1-2	many	CASTTGRSYGYTF	TGTGCCAGCACCACTGGACGGTCCTATGGCTACACCTTC
TRBV19	TRBD2	TRBJ2-1	few	CASSITARTSGTQGEQFF	TGTGCCAGTAGTATAACCGCCAGGACTAGCGGAACACAGGGCGAGCAGTTCTTC
TRBV11-2	NA	TRBJ2-3	many	CASSPEYF	TGTGCCAGCAGCCCGGAGTATTTT